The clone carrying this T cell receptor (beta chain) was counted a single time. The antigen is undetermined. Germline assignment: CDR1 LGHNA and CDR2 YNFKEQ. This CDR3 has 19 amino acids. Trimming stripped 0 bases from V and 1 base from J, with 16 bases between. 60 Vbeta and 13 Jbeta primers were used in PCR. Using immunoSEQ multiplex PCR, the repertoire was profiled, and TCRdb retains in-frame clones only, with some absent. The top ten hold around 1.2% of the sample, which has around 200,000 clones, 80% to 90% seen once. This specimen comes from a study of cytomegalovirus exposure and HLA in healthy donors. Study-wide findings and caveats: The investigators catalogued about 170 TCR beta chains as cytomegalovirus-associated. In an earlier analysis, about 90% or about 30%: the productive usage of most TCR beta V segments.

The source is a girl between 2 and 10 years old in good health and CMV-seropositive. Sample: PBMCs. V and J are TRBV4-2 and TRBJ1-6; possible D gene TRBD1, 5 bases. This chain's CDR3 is CASSQETGGGPSYNSPLHF. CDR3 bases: TGTGCCAGCAGCCAAGAAACAGGCGGGGGTCCGTCCTATAATTCACCCCTCCACTTT.